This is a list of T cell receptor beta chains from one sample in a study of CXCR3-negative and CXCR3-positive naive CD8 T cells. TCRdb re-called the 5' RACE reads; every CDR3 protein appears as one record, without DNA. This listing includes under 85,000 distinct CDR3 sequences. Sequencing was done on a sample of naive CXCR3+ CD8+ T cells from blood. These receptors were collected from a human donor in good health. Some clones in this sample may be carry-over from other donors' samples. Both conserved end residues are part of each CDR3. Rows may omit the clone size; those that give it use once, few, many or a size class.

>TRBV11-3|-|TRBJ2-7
CASSLDPGQPYEQYF
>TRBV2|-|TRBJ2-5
CASSEKPGGSETQYF
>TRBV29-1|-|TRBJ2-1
CSFPTGGNEQFF
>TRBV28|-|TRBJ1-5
CASSSGLGLQPQHF
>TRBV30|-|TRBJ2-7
CAWSSYWGQGSRFSSYEQYF
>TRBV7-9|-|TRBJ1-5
CASSSQGPQHF
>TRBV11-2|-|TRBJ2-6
CASSLGPSGANVLTF
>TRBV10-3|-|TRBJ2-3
CAISDLTASTDTQYF
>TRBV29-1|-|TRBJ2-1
CSVEDAGPRMNEQFF
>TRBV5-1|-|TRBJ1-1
CASSLEGWRGHTQAFF
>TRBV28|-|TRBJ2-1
CASSFGWGVEQFF
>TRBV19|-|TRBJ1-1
CASSPSGGLAPAFF
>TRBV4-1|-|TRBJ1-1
CASSQETGNTEAFF
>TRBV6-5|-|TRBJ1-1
CASSTDRAMNTEAFF
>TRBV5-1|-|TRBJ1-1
CASSQSGNTEAFF
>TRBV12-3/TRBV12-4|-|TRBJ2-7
CASSFETDIYEQYF
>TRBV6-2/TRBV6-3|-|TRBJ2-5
CASNPIWDSRETQYF
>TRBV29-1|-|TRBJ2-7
CSVEDETPGSSYEQYF
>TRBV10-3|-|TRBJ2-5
CAIRDSLETQYF
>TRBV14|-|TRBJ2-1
CASNQVYGGGYNNEQFF
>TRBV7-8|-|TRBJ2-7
CASSLSPNYEQYF
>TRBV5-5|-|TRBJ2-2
CASSPGPGANTGELFF
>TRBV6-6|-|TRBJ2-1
CASSGTYEWGNEQFF
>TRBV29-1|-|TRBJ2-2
CSAVEAGTGNTGELFF
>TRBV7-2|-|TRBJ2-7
CASSPGREDALDEQYF
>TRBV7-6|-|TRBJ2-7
CASSLFASSGGSSYEQYF
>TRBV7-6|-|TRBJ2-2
CASSPRGDRPAGELFF
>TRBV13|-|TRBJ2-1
CASSKIAWTSGRVEQFF
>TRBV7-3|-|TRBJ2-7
CASSFGQGYEQYF
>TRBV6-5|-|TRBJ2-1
CASSLAGGNNEQLF
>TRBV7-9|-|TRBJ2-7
CASSGQGSLEQYF
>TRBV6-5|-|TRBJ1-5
CASSYDSSGNQPQHF
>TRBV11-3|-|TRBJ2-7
CASSDRGAPYEQYF
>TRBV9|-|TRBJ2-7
CASSPFPRGTSYEQYF
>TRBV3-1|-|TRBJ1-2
CASLGANYGYTF
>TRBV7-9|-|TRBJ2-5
CASSPEDKETQYF
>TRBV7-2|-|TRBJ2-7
CASSLSFYEQYF
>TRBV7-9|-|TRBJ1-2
CASPPEDPGYGYTF
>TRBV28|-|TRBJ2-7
CASSLGLYEQYF
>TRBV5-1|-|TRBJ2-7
CASSWKQGSSYEQYF
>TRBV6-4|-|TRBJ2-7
CASKPGQGEHEQYF
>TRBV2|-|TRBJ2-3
CASYTKLRGGYTDTQYF
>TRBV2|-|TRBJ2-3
CASSEASGIGDTQYF
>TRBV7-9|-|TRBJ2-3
CASSLVGALTDTQYF
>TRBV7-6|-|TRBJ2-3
CASSLEFSGGSTDTQYF
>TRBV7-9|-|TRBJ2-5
CASTQRTSQETQYF
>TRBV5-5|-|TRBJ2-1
CASSFAARIYNEQFF
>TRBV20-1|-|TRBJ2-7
CSAVDQGSYEQYF
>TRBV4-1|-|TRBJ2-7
CASSLLSGTGTYEQYF
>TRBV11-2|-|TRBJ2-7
CASNLGDSYEQYF
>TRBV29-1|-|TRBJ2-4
CSVEDLRRGASGGLLAKNIQYF
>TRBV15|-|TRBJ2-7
CATSQGTGNYEQYF
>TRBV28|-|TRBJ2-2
CASSFPPAVTGELFF
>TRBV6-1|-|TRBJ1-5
CASSEASGSHNQPQHF
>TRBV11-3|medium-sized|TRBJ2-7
CASSPGTGTYEQYF